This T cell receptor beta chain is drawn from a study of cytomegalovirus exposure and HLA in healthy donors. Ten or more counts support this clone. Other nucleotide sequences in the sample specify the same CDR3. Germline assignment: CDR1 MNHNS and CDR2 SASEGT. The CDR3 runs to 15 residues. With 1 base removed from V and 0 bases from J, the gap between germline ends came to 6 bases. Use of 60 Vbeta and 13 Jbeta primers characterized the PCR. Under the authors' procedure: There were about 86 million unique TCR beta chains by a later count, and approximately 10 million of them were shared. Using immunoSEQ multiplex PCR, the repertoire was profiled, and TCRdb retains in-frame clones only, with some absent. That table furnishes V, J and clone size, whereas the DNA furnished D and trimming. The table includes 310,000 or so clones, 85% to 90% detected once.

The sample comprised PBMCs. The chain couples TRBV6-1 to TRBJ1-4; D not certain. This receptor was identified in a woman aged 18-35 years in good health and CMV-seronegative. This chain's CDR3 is CASSEVRATNEKLFF. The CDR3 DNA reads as TGTGCCAGCAGTGAAGTACGAGCAACTAATGAAAAACTGTTTTTT.